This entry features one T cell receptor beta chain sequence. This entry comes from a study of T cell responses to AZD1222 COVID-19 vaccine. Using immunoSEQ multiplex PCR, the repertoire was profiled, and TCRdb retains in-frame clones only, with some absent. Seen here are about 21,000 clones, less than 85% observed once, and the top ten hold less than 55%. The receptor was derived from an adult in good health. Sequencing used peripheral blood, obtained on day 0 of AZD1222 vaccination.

CDR3: CATKQAGSAYEQYF. CDR3 nucleotide sequence: TGTGCCACCAAACAAGCGGGATCTGCCTACGAGCAGTACTTC. J is TRBJ2-7 and V is TRBV6-5; 7 bases map to TRBD2. V trimming: 10 bases; J trimming: 2 bases; junction bases outside the gene matches: 11. The CDR3 is 14 amino acids. Germline V gene data show CDR1 as MNHEY and CDR2 as SVGAGI.